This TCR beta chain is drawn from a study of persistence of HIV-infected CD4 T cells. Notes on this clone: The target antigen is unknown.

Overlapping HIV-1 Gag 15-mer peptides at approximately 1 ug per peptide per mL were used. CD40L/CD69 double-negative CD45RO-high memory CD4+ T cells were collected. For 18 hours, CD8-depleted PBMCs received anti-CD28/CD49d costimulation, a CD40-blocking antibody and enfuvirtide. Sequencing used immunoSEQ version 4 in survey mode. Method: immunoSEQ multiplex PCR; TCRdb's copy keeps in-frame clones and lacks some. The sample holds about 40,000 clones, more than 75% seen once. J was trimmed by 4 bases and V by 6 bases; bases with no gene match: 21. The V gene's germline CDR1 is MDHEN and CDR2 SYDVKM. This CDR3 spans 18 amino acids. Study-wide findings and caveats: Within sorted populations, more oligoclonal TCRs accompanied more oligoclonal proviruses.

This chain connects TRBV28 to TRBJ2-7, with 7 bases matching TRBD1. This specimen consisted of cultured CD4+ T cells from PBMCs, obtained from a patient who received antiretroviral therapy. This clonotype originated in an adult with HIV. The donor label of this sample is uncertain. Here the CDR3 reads CASSARRRGQVGVYEQYF. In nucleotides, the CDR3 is TGTGCCAGCAGCGCCCGCCGTAGAGGACAGGTGGGGGTGTACGAGCAGTACTTC.